The sequence of this T cell receptor beta chain was determined in a study of shared clonotypes between healthy human individuals. Broader study findings: Among several donors, approximately 5% of naive CD4 clonotypes were found in common. The sole specimen, blood, was sampled, and tissue repertoires likely differ.

Memory CD4+ cells were the fraction left after CD45RA+ naive selection. This CDR3 has 14 residues. Germline V gives CDR1 MDHEN, CDR2 SYDVKM. Trimming removed 3 bases at V and 3 bases at J, with 12 bases between. Details on this clone: The antigen is not known.

Only in-frame clones appear in the TCRdb table, and some are missing; sequencing was by immunoSEQ multiplex PCR. The table has roughly 2,500,000 clones, over 85% seen once. The material sequenced was naive CD4+ T cells from PBMCs. The subset is: CD45RA+ positively selected. The rearrangement joins TRBV28 to TRBJ2-7; D may be TRBD1 (6 bases). This sequence was found in a man aged 18 to 35 in good health. Some clones in this sample may be carry-over from other donors' samples. The CDR3 loop is CASSFQDRNYEQYF. CDR3 DNA sequence: TGTGCCAGCAGTTTCCAGGACAGAAACTACGAGCAGTACTTC.